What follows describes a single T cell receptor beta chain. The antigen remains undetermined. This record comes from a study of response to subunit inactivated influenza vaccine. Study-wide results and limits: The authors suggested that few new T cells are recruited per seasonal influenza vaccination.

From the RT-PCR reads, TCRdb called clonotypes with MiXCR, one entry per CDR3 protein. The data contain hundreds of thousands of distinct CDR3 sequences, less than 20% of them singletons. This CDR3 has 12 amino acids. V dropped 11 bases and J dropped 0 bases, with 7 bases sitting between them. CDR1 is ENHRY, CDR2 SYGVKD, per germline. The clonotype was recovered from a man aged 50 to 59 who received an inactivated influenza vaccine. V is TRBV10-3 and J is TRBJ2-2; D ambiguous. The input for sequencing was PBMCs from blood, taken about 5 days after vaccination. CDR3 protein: CAVGANTGELFF. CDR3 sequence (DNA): TGTGCCGTAGGAGCGAACACCGGGGAGCTGTTTTTT.